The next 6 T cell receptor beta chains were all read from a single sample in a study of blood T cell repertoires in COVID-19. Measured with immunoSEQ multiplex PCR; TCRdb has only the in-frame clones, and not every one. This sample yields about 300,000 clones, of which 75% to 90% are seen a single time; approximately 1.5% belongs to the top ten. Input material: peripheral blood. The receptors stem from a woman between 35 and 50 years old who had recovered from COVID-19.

CDR3: CASSHRGVPTDTQYF. CDR3 bases: TGTGCCAGCAGTCACCGGGGGGTACCCACAGATACGCAGTATTTT. This rearrangement joins TRBV6-5 to TRBJ2-3; 7 positions agree with TRBD2. V was pared by 5 bases and J by 2 bases, with 7 bases of the junction left unmatched. The CDR3 extends over 15 amino acids. Germline CDR1 and CDR2: MNHEY and SVGAGI.

The DNA for the CDR3 is TGTGCCAGCAGTGTTCGCCCCCGGGACAGGGGTTATGGCTACACCTTC. Protein: CASSVRPRDRGYGYTF. J is TRBJ1-2 and V is TRBV6-1; TRBD1 agrees at 10 bases. V shed 4 bases and J 5 bases; nucleotides not matched to a gene: 10. This CDR3 has 16 residues. CDR1 is MNHNS, CDR2 SASEGT, per germline.

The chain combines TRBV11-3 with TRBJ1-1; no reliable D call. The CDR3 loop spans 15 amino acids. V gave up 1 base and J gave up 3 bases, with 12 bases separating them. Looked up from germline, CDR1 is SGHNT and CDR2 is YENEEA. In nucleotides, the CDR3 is TGTGCCAGCAGCTTAGCTTCGGGGATTGACACTGAAGCTTTCTTT. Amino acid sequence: CASSLASGIDTEAFF. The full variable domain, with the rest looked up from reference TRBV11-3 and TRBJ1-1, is EAGVVQSPRYKIIEKKQPVAFWCNPISGHNTLYWYLQNLGQGPELLIRYENEEAVDDSQLPKDRFSAERLKGVDSTLKIQPAELGDSAVYLCASSLASGIDTEAFFGQGTRLTVV.

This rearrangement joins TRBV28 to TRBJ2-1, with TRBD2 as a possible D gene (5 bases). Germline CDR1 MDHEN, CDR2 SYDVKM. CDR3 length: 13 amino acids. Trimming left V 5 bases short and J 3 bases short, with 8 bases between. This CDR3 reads CASSPGYYNEQFF. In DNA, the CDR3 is TGTGCCAGCAGTCCGGGGTACTACAATGAGCAGTTCTTC.

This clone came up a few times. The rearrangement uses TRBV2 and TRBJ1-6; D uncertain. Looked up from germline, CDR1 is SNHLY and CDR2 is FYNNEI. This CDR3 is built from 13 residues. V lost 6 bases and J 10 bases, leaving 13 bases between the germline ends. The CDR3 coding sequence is TGTGCCAGCAGGTCGGAGACGGGGTCACCCCTCCACTTT. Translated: CASRSETGSPLHF.

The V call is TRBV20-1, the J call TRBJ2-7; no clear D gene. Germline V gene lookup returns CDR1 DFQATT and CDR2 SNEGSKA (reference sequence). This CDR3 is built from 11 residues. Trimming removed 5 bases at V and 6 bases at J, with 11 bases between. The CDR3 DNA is TGCAGTGCTTCCAGAGGCCGCGAGCAGTACTTC. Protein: CSASRGREQYF.